The 9 T cell receptor beta chains reported below all come from one sample, sequenced in a study of OX40 agonist ivuxolimab in advanced cancers. Profiling relied on immunoSEQ multiplex PCR, and the TCRdb table lists in-frame clones only, not all of them. In the table there are about 77,000 clones, about 85% of which are singletons. The sample was CD4+ or CD8+ T cells sorted from blood, taken in a trial of the OX40 agonist ivuxolimab. These receptors were collected from an adult with an advanced solid tumor such as melanoma, head and neck, liver or kidney cancer.

V is TRBV5-1 and J is TRBJ2-7; D assignment may be TRBD1 or TRBD2 (6 bases each). The CDR3 is 16 amino acids. The V gene lost 4 bases and the J gene lost 7 bases, with 24 bases spanning the gap. Germline CDR1 is SGHRS and CDR2 is YFSETQ. CDR3 DNA: TGCGCCAGCAGCGACCTCAGGGGAGGTGGTATTGGTGAGCAGTACTTC. Encoded protein: CASSDLRGGGIGEQYF.

The genes are TRBV5-4 and TRBJ1-3, with D possibly being TRBD1 (5 bases). In germline, CDR1 is SGHNT, CDR2 YYREEE (reference sequence). The CDR3 is made up of 17 amino acids. Trimming pared 4 bases from V and 0 bases from J, leaving 17 bases between. CDR3 residues: CASSRGGGLDSGNTIYF. For the CDR3, the DNA is TGTGCCAGCAGCCGTGGGGGGGGTTTAGACTCTGGAAACACCATATATTTT. Looking up the rest from reference TRBV5-4 and TRBJ1-3 gives the full variable domain: ETGVTQSPTHLIKTRGQQVTLRCSSQSGHNTVSWYQQALGQGPQFIFQYYREEENGRGNFPPRFSGLQFPNYSSELNVNALELDDSALYLCASSRGGGLDSGNTIYFGEGSWLTVV.

This sequence joins TRBV11-2 and TRBJ2-5, with 8 bases lining up with TRBD2. Unmatched junction bases numbered 9, after V lost 2 bases and J lost 4 bases. CDR1 is SGHAT, CDR2 FQNNGV, per germline. The CDR3 covers 16 residues. The CDR3 DNA follows: TGTGCCAGCAGCTTAAATAGCGGGGTTATATTAGAGACCCAGTACTTC. Its translation: CASSLNSGVILETQYF.

This chain uses TRBV2 with TRBJ2-7; possibly TRBD1 or TRBD2 for D (6 bases each). Germline-derived CDR1 and CDR2 are SNHLY and FYNNEI. The CDR3 totals 14 residues. The V end was cut by 6 bases, the J end by 5 bases, with 17 bases between. CDR3 amino acids: CASRAPGAPDEQYF. DNA of the CDR3: TGTGCCAGCAGGGCCCCGGGGGCCCCTGACGAGCAGTACTTC.

The chain links TRBV5-6 to TRBJ2-7; TRBD1 might be the D (6 bases). The CDR3 has 13 residues. V was cut by 4 bases and J by 2 bases, with 10 bases left in between. CDR1 and CDR2 (germline): SGHDT, YYEEEE. In nucleotides, the CDR3 is TGTGCCAGCAGCCCGACAGGAACCTACGAGCAGTACTTC. Protein sequence: CASSPTGTYEQYF.

This clone was seen more than once but under ten times. This chain joins TRBV9 and TRBJ1-4; maybe TRBD1 (5 bases). The V gene's germline CDR1 is SGDLS and CDR2 YYNGEE. CDR3 size: 14 residues. V lost 4 bases, J lost 0 bases, and 7 bases lay in between. The CDR3 coding sequence is TGTGCCAGCAGCTTGACAGCAACTAATGAAAAACTGTTTTTT. Protein sequence: CASSLTATNEKLFF.

This CDR3 is CASSYDRGYEQYF. CDR3 coding DNA: TGTGCCAGCAGTTACGACAGGGGCTACGAGCAGTACTTC. The chain uses TRBV6-5 and TRBJ2-7; 8 bases are a match to TRBD1. CDR1 and CDR2 (germline): MNHEY, SVGAGI. The CDR3 is made up of 13 amino acids. V lost 2 bases, J lost 3 bases, and 0 bases stayed unmatched.

This chain connects TRBV5-1 to TRBJ1-6, with D perhaps TRBD1 (5 bases). Germline CDR1 SGHRS, CDR2 YFSETQ. The V and J ends lost 0 bases and 7 bases respectively, with 14 bases between them. CDR3 length: 16 residues. As DNA, the CDR3 is TGCGCCAGCAGCTTGGGAACCTACGGGGGAAATTCACCCCTCCACTTT. This translates into CASSLGTYGGNSPLHF.

The chain has TRBV7-3 and TRBJ2-5; D perhaps matches TRBD2 (5 bases). The CDR3 is 11 residues long. Germline CDR1 is SGHTA and CDR2 is FQGTGA. The V gene lost 5 bases and the J gene lost 5 bases, with 6 bases spanning the gap. The CDR3 DNA is TGTGCCAGCAGCCGCGGGGAGACCCAGTACTTC. Its translation: CASSRGETQYF.